A selection of T cell receptor beta chains follows, all from one sample in a study of blood T cells in healthy people across ages. TCRdb fed the 5' RACE reads into MiXCR, producing one record per CDR3 protein. This sample yields some 940,000 distinct CDR3 sequences, of which about 27% are seen a single time; about 10% belongs to the top ten. In addition, the sample was reused for a study of T cells of mothers and their children.

Sequenced: blood. All receptors come from a woman in her thirties or forties in good health. Each CDR3 is given with its conserved first and last residue. D genes are given only for firm matches. Clone size is given for some rows only: seen once, a few or many times, or a class if the clone is expanded.

TRBV24-1	-	TRBJ1-2	few	CVTSYTGEGYTF	TGTGTCACCAGTTACACCGGAGAGGGCTACACCTTC
TRBV28	-	TRBJ2-7	-	CASSPRDRHPYF	TGTGCCAGCAGTCCCCGGGACCGACATCCGTACTTC
TRBV7-2	TRBD2	TRBJ2-7	once	CASSLTLAVEQYF	TGTGCCAGCAGCTTAACCCTAGCGGTCGAGCAGTACTTC
TRBV28	-	TRBJ1-2	-	CASSLGDRENYGYTF	TGTGCCAGCAGTCTAGGGGATCGTGAAAACTATGGCTACACCTTC
TRBV5-1	-	TRBJ2-7	-	CASNPGAGSSYNEQYF	TGCGCTAGCAACCCCGGGGCGGGGAGCTCCTACAATGAGCAGTACTTC
TRBV5-1	TRBD1	TRBJ1-2	-	CASSPGQSPYGYTF	TGCGCCAGCAGCCCGGGACAGTCTCCCTATGGCTACACCTTC
TRBV28	TRBD2	TRBJ2-3	-	CASSLSLAGDLYTDTQYF	TGTGCCAGCAGTTTATCCCTAGCGGGGGACCTATACACAGATACGCAGTATTTT
TRBV5-1	-	TRBJ2-6	-	CASSLEGRPTGANVLTF	TGCGCCAGCAGCTTGGAAGGCCGGCCAACTGGGGCCAACGTCCTGACTTTC
TRBV7-6	TRBD1	TRBJ1-6	-	CASSLERTGSTNSPLHF	TGTGCCAGCAGCTTAGAAAGGACAGGGAGCACTAATTCACCCCTCCACTTT
TRBV12-3/TRBV12-4	-	TRBJ2-5	-	CASSLGQGTRKQYF	TGTGCCAGCAGTTTAGGCCAGGGGACTCGGAAGCAGTACTTC
TRBV6-1	TRBD1	TRBJ2-1	-	CASRASLGTGGENEQFF	TGTGCCAGCAGGGCCTCCCTAGGGACAGGGGGGGAGAATGAGCAGTTCTTC
TRBV4-1	-	TRBJ1-3	-	CASSSSPPGGLEGNTIYF	TGCGCCAGCAGCTCTTCCCCCCCCGGGGGGTTGGAAGGAAACACCATATATTTT
TRBV3-1	TRBD2	TRBJ2-7	many	CASSRGTSATYEQYF	TGTGCCAGCAGCCGGGGGACTAGCGCAACTTACGAGCAGTACTTC
TRBV7-2	TRBD2	TRBJ2-1	-	CASSSYSGGVNEQFF	TGTGCCAGCAGCTCCTACAGCGGGGGAGTTAATGAGCAGTTCTTC
TRBV20-1	TRBD2	TRBJ2-7	-	CSARAASGRYHEQYF	TGCAGTGCTAGAGCGGCTAGCGGAAGGTATCACGAGCAGTACTTC
TRBV7-9	TRBD1	TRBJ1-2	many	CASSSLTGAYGYTF	TGTGCCAGCAGCTCATTGACAGGGGCGTATGGCTACACCTTC
TRBV9	-	TRBJ2-5	many	CASSPMAEETQYF	TGTGCCAGCAGCCCTATGGCAGAAGAGACCCAGTACTTC
TRBV4-3	TRBD1	TRBJ1-2	many	CASSPMDRGYGYTF	TGCGCCAGCAGCCCAATGGACAGGGGGTATGGCTACACCTTC
TRBV4-3	TRBD2	TRBJ2-1	-	CASSKRTSGFPNEQFF	TGCGCCAGCAGCAAGAGGACTAGCGGGTTCCCCAATGAGCAGTTCTTC
TRBV29-1	TRBD2	TRBJ2-1	many	CSVDDWVAGVHNEQFF	TGCAGCGTTGACGATTGGGTAGCGGGGGTCCACAATGAGCAGTTCTTC
TRBV10-3	-	TRBJ2-7	many	CAISDEGAGSYEQYF	TGTGCCATCAGTGACGAGGGCGCGGGGTCCTACGAGCAGTACTTC
TRBV7-2	TRBD2	TRBJ2-3	-	CASSLAVLAGVTDTQYF	TGTGCCAGCAGCTTAGCGGTTCTAGCGGGAGTCACAGATACGCAGTATTTT
TRBV5-1	-	TRBJ1-1	-	CASSRWGSTEAFF	TGCGCCAGCAGCCGCTGGGGGAGCACTGAAGCTTTCTTT
TRBV7-2	-	TRBJ2-1	many	CASSLGTAYNEQFF	TGTGCCAGCAGCCTCGGGACCGCTTACAATGAGCAGTTCTTC
TRBV20-1	-	TRBJ1-2	-	CSASTGTGYGYTF	TGCAGTGCTAGCACAGGGACGGGCTATGGCTACACCTTC
TRBV28	-	TRBJ2-7	-	CASSLSRSQYF	TGTGCCAGCAGTTTATCCCGGAGCCAGTACTTC
TRBV6-6	-	TRBJ2-1	few	CASSSPTSDEQFF	TGTGCCAGCAGTTCCCCCACTAGTGATGAGCAGTTCTTC
TRBV30	-	TRBJ1-2	few	CAWSDHARGYTF	TGTGCCTGGAGTGACCATGCGAGAGGCTACACCTTC
TRBV24-1	-	TRBJ2-3	few	CATSDLRGAGDTQYF	TGTGCCACCAGTGATTTGAGGGGGGCTGGAGATACGCAGTATTTT
TRBV28	TRBD1	TRBJ1-6	many	CASRNSGTGNSPLHF	TGTGCCAGCAGGAATAGCGGGACAGGGAATTCACCCCTCCACTTT
TRBV7-2	TRBD1	TRBJ1-5	-	CASSLPGTALRNQPPHF	TGTGCCAGCAGCCTCCCAGGGACAGCCTTACGAAATCAGCCCCCGCATTTT
TRBV4-1	-	TRBJ2-7	many	CASSQERIQAYEQYF	TGCGCCAGCAGCCAAGAAAGGATACAGGCCTACGAGCAGTACTTC
TRBV4-3	-	TRBJ2-3	-	CASSQEGTVGIDTQYF	TGCGCCAGCAGCCAGGAGGGGACAGTTGGTATAGATACGCAGTATTTT
TRBV6-2/TRBV6-3	TRBD1	TRBJ1-1	-	CASSLDRGLEAFF	TGTGCCAGCAGTCTGGACAGGGGCCTTGAAGCTTTCTTT
TRBV27	-	TRBJ2-2	once	CASSLPAGGELFF	TGTGCCAGCAGTTTACCCGCGGGCGGGGAGCTGTTTTTT
TRBV12-3/TRBV12-4	-	TRBJ2-1	-	CASSLLGQGVDYNEQFF	TGTGCCAGCAGTTTATTGGGACAAGGGGTAGACTACAATGAGCAGTTCTTC
TRBV20-1	TRBD1	TRBJ2-3	many	CSARRQGMVADTQYF	TGCAGTGCTAGAAGACAGGGGATGGTCGCAGATACGCAGTATTTT
TRBV10-3	TRBD1	TRBJ2-1	many	CAIRAGQGTFGVNEQFF	TGTGCCATCAGAGCGGGACAGGGAACTTTCGGTGTCAATGAGCAGTTCTTC
TRBV7-2	TRBD1	TRBJ2-5	many	CASSLDWTGTQETQYF	TGTGCCAGCAGCTTAGATTGGACAGGGACACAAGAGACCCAGTACTTC
TRBV7-2	-	TRBJ2-7	many	CASSPSWTDSYEQYF	TGTGCCAGCAGCCCCTCTTGGACGGACTCCTACGAGCAGTACTTC
TRBV30	-	TRBJ2-7	-	CAWSAGGRTYEQYF	TGTGCCTGGAGTGCGGGGGGCAGGACCTACGAGCAGTACTTC
TRBV2	TRBD1	TRBJ2-4	-	CAINDRDRGSKNIQYF	TGTGCCATTAATGACCGGGACAGGGGGTCCAAAAACATTCAGTACTTC
TRBV4-1	-	TRBJ1-3	-	CASSRMISGNTIYF	TGCGCCAGCAGCCGCATGATCTCTGGAAACACCATATATTTT
TRBV24-1	-	TRBJ1-5	few	CATSEGPSVVPQHF	TGTGCCACCAGTGAAGGACCCAGTGTGGTCCCCCAGCATTTT
TRBV5-6	-	TRBJ1-1	-	CASSPFDRPLNTEAFF	TGTGCCAGCAGCCCTTTTGACAGACCGCTGAACACTGAAGCTTTCTTT
TRBV12-3/TRBV12-4	-	TRBJ1-5	-	CASHYGIRGQPQHF	TGTGCCAGCCATTACGGAATCCGGGGTCAGCCCCAGCATTTT
TRBV14	-	TRBJ1-2	few	CASSQDWEDGYTF	TGTGCCAGCAGCCAAGATTGGGAGGATGGCTACACCTTC
TRBV5-1	-	TRBJ2-2	-	CASSLDSPSTGELFF	TGCGCCAGCAGCCTCGACAGCCCTAGCACCGGGGAGCTGTTTTTT
TRBV20-1	TRBD1	TRBJ1-1	-	CSARRGRANTEAFF	TGCAGTGCTAGGAGGGGGCGGGCTAACACTGAAGCTTTCTTT
TRBV3-1	-	TRBJ1-2	few	CASSQRTLAINYGYTF	TGTGCCAGCAGCCAACGAACCCTTGCGATTAACTATGGCTACACCTTC
TRBV29-1	TRBD2	TRBJ2-5	many	CSAGTRLSETQYF	TGCAGCGCCGGGACTAGGCTATCCGAGACCCAGTACTTC
TRBV28	-	TRBJ2-7	-	CASSFKPYNEQYF	TGTGCCAGCAGTTTTAAACCCTACAATGAGCAGTACTTC
TRBV6-2/TRBV6-3	TRBD1	TRBJ1-5	-	CASSPGQGPQPQHF	TGTGCCAGCAGTCCGGGACAGGGGCCCCAGCCCCAGCATTTT
TRBV10-3	-	TRBJ2-3	many	CAIKAESLSTDTQYF	TGTGCCATCAAGGCGGAGAGCCTTAGCACAGATACGCAGTATTTT
TRBV6-1	TRBD2	TRBJ2-3	few	CASSEWVLGGGTDTQYF	TGTGCCAGCAGTGAATGGGTTTTGGGGGGGGGCACAGATACGCAGTATTTT
TRBV9	-	TRBJ2-7	many	CASSVGVTDSYEQYF	TGTGCCAGCAGCGTAGGGGTCACAGACTCGTACGAGCAGTACTTC
TRBV29-1	-	TRBJ1-1	-	CSVESVKNTEAFF	TGCAGCGTTGAATCGGTCAAGAACACTGAAGCTTTCTTT